This is a list of T cell receptor beta chains from one sample in a study of shared clonotypes between healthy human individuals. Produced via immunoSEQ multiplex PCR; TCRdb's table is partial and in-frame only. The table has some 580,000 clones, roughly 98% seen once. The sample taken for sequencing was naive CD8+ T cells sorted from blood. These receptors were collected from a man younger than 40 in good health. Both conserved end residues are part of each CDR3. Fields, in order: V gene, J gene, D gene, clone size, CDR3 protein, CDR3 DNA. D genes are given only for firm matches. For some rows the clone size is stated as once, few or many, or as a class when expanded; others skip it.

TRBV10-3	TRBJ2-1	TRBD2	once	CAIRSGTSIVDEQFF	TGTGCCATCAGAAGCGGGACTAGCATAGTCGATGAGCAGTTCTTC
TRBV7-8	TRBJ2-7	-	-	CASSLASLGVGWEQYF	TGTGCCAGCAGCTTAGCTTCCCTCGGGGTGGGATGGGAGCAGTACTTC
TRBV6-5	TRBJ2-6	-	-	CASSLTVSGANVLTF	TGTGCCAGCAGTCTGACAGTTTCTGGGGCCAACGTCCTGACTTTC
TRBV5-5	TRBJ1-4	-	-	CASSSKVNEKLFF	TGTGCCAGCAGCTCAAAGGTTAATGAAAAACTGTTTTTT
TRBV7-6	TRBJ2-1	TRBD2	-	CASSGSPYNEQFF	TGTGCCAGTAGCGGGAGTCCCTACAATGAGCAGTTCTTC
TRBV15	TRBJ2-1	TRBD2	once	CATGLAGTYNEQFF	TGTGCCACCGGGCTAGCGGGGACTTACAATGAGCAGTTCTTC
TRBV27	TRBJ2-7	TRBD1	-	CASSPRTGGSYEQYF	TGTGCCAGCAGTCCCAGGACAGGGGGCTCCTACGAGCAGTACTTC
TRBV7-9	TRBJ2-3	TRBD2	-	CASSFPLAGTDTQYF	TGTGCCAGCAGCTTTCCGCTAGCGGGCACAGATACGCAGTATTTT
TRBV5-6	TRBJ2-7	-	-	CASSLGSGGGSEQYF	TGTGCCAGCAGCTTGGGTTCAGGAGGAGGAAGCGAGCAGTACTTC
TRBV30	TRBJ2-1	-	-	CAWSDDLPGYNEQFF	TGTGCCTGGAGCGACGACCTCCCGGGATACAATGAGCAGTTCTTC
TRBV2	TRBJ2-1	TRBD2	-	CATDGWLADNEQFF	TGTGCCACCGACGGGTGGCTAGCGGACAATGAGCAGTTCTTC
TRBV5-1	TRBJ2-1	-	-	CASSLALNNEQFF	TGCGCCAGCAGCTTGGCGCTAAACAATGAGCAGTTCTTC
TRBV14	TRBJ2-7	TRBD2	-	CASSPEKDGLAGVEQYF	TGTGCCAGCAGCCCCGAAAAAGACGGACTAGCGGGAGTCGAGCAGTACTTC
TRBV4-1	TRBJ2-1	-	-	CASSLRGGGSDEQFF	TGCGCCAGCAGCCTACGAGGGGGAGGGAGCGATGAGCAGTTCTTC
TRBV27	TRBJ1-5	-	-	CASSLSGHSNQPQHF	TGTGCCAGCAGTTTGTCGGGGCATAGCAATCAGCCCCAGCATTTT
TRBV5-1	TRBJ2-4	TRBD2	once	CASSFRLAGDKNIQYF	TGCGCCAGCAGCTTTAGACTAGCGGGGGACAAAAACATTCAGTACTTC
TRBV19	TRBJ1-4	TRBD1	-	CASSSGDRGLVDEKLFF	TGTGCCAGTAGTTCTGGGGACAGGGGGCTCGTGGATGAAAAACTGTTTTTT
TRBV27	TRBJ2-3	-	-	CASMGGGPDTQYF	TGTGCCAGCATGGGAGGAGGACCAGATACGCAGTATTTT
TRBV7-3	TRBJ2-1	TRBD1	-	CASSAQGQGVNEQFF	TGTGCCAGCAGCGCGCAGGGACAGGGGGTGAATGAGCAGTTCTTC
TRBV14	TRBJ1-4	-	-	CASSQVANEKLFF	TGTGCCAGCAGCCAAGTGGCAAATGAAAAACTGTTTTTT
TRBV2	TRBJ2-7	-	-	CASSEVDSYEQYF	TGTGCCAGCAGTGAAGTGGATTCCTACGAGCAGTACTTC
TRBV11-2	TRBJ2-1	-	-	CASSSPGGTGNNEQFF	TGTGCCAGCAGCTCACCGGGGGGGACAGGAAACAATGAGCAGTTCTTC
TRBV28	TRBJ2-3	-	-	CASKTGTPSTDTQYF	TGTGCCAGCAAGACAGGCACCCCTAGCACAGATACGCAGTATTTT
TRBV29-1	TRBJ2-2	-	-	CSVGVDSPKGTGELFF	TGCAGCGTTGGAGTGGACTCTCCCAAAGGCACCGGGGAGCTGTTTTTT
TRBV10-3	TRBJ2-3	TRBD2	-	CAISDSGADTQYF	TGTGCCATCAGTGATAGCGGGGCAGATACGCAGTATTTT
TRBV7-8	TRBJ1-1	TRBD1	-	CASSPQRGDRANTEAFF	TGTGCCAGCAGCCCCCAAAGAGGGGACAGGGCGAACACTGAAGCTTTCTTT
TRBV12-5	TRBJ2-2	TRBD1	-	CASGTRTGNTGELFF	TGTGCTAGTGGTACCCGGACAGGGAACACCGGGGAGCTGTTTTTT
TRBV10-3	TRBJ2-1	TRBD1	-	CAISGTGGNEQFF	TGTGCCATCAGCGGGACAGGGGGCAATGAGCAGTTCTTC
TRBV11-2	TRBJ2-7	TRBD2	-	CASTLAASYEQYF	TGTGCCAGCACCCTAGCGGCTTCCTACGAGCAGTACTTC
TRBV19	TRBJ2-7	TRBD2	-	CASSVKTSGRYEQYF	TGTGCCAGTAGTGTAAAGACTAGCGGGAGGTACGAGCAGTACTTC